This T cell receptor beta chain comes out of a study of regulatory T cells in long-lasting Graves disease. Study-level findings and limits: Persistent disease samples used TRBV28, TRBJ1-2 and TRBJ2-5 preferentially.

This clonotype has ten or more counts. What it recognizes is unknown. The V end was cut by 5 bases, the J end by 3 bases, with 14 bases between. The CDR3 loop spans 15 amino acids. Germline V gene sequence: CDR1 SGHAT, CDR2 FQDESV (reference sequence). The time point is: newly diagnosed GD, antithyroid drugs for less than 3 months. The authors made the TCR library using RNA they extracted from PBMCs. Patient provenance is recorded as an endocrinology department in Xi'an, China. Construction of TCR beta libraries relied on iRepertoire HTBI primers and on Arm-PCR targeting CDR3 regions. In TCRdb, the multiplex PCR reads were re-called with MiXCR into one record per CDR3 protein. This table holds roughly 510,000 distinct CDR3 sequences, about 16% found once. Separately, the same data were catalogued under a study of T cells in Graves' hyperthyroidism and ophthalmopathy.

This specimen consisted of peripheral blood mononuclear cells (PBMCs), obtained at new diagnosis, from a patient treated with antithyroid drugs. The origin of this receptor is a man younger than 35 with Graves disease. V usage is TRBV11-1 and J usage is TRBJ2-1; tentatively, D is TRBD2 (6 bases). This CDR3 reads CASSHLASVYNEQFF. The CDR3 nucleotides are TGTGCCAGCAGCCATCTAGCGAGTGTCTACAATGAGCAGTTCTTC.